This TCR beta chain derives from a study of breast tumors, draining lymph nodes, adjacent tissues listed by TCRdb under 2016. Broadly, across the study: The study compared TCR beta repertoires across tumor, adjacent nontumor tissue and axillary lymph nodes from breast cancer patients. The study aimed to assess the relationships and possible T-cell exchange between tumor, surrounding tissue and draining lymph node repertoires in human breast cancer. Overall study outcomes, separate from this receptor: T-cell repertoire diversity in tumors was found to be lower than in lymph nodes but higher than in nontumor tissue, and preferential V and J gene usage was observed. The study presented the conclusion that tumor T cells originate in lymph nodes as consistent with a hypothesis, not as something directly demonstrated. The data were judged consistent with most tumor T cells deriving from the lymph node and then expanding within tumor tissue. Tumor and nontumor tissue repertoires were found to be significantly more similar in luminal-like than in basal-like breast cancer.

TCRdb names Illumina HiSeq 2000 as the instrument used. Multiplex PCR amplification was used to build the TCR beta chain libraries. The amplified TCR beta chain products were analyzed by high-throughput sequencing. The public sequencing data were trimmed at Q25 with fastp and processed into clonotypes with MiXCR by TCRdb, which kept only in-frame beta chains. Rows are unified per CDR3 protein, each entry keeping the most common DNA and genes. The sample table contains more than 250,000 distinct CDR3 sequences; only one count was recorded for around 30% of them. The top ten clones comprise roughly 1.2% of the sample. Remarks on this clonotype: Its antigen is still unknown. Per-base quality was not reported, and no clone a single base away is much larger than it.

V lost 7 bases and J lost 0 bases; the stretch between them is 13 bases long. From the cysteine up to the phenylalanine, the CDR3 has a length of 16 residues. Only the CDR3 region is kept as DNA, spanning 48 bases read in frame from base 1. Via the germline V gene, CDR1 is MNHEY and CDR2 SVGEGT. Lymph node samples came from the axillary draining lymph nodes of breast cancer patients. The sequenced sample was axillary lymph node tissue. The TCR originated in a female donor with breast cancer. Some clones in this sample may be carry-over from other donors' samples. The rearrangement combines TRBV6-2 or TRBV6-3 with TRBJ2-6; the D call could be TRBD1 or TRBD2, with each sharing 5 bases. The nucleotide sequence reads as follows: TGTGCCAGCACCCCGGGACCGACCTCTGGGGCCAACGTCCTGACTTTC. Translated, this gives CASTPGPTSGANVLTF.